One and the same sample provided the 6 T cell receptor beta chains below, sequenced in a study of beta chain features in type 1 diabetes (dated by TCRdb to the late 2010s). Libraries came from the immunoSEQ multiplex PCR assay. The entire isolated RNA was reverse transcribed using the High Capacity cDNA Reverse Transcription Kit, and thus expressed TCRB transcripts were sequenced. Here the immuneACCESS table is served through TCRdb, limited to in-frame sequences with V and J called. Missing clones are a known gap in these copies; in checked studies unresolved V genes cover under half, and the rest lacks a known reason. The sample table lists roughly 450,000 clones, about 15% of them with a count of one. Around 0.035% of the sample is taken by the ten largest. The sample consisted of naive CD4+ T cells from blood. The cell subset or site label of this sample denotes: true naive CD4+ T cells. These receptors were collected from a man aged 30-40 years in good health.

This clone showed up just a few times. The CDR3 sequence: CASLTDRVDEQFF. DNA of the CDR3: TGTGCCAGCTTGACGGACAGGGTTGATGAGCAGTTCTTC. This sequence joins TRBV6-4 and TRBJ2-1; TRBD1 matches 8 bases. CDR1 is MRHNA and CDR2 is SNTAGT in the germline V gene. V was clipped by 8 bases and J by 8 bases; unmatched bases: 8. This CDR3 spans 13 amino acids.

The J gene is TRBJ2-1, the V gene TRBV15; 7 nucleotides line up with TRBD2. In germline, CDR1 is LNHNV, CDR2 YYDKDF (reference sequence). The CDR3 covers 14 residues. Losses at the gene ends were 1 base for V and 9 bases for J; bases not matched to a gene: 6. In DNA form, the CDR3 reads TGTGCCACCAGCAGAGTGTCTAGCGGCTTTGAGCAGTTCTTC. Encoded protein: CATSRVSSGFEQFF.

This clone came up a few times. This rearrangement joins TRBV7-8 to TRBJ2-3, with a possible D match to TRBD1 (7 bases). CDR1 SGHVS and CDR2 FQNEAQ come from the germline V gene. CDR3 size: 13 residues. Trimming took 5 bases from V and 7 from J, leaving 13 bases between them. The CDR3 sequence is CASSAGQLYTQYF. For the CDR3, the DNA is TGTGCCAGCAGCGCGGGACAGCTCTATACGCAGTATTTT.

V usage is TRBV4-3 and J usage is TRBJ2-3; D may be TRBD1 (5 bases). The CDR3 contains 17 residues. Germline V lookup: CDR1 LGHNA, CDR2 YSLEER. The germline V and J ends were trimmed by 3 bases and 0 bases, with 16 bases remaining between them. The CDR3: CASSHSVTATSTDTQYF. The CDR3 DNA sequence: TGCGCCAGCAGCCATTCTGTGACAGCAACTAGCACAGATACGCAGTATTTT.

The table lists this clone with a few counts. J is TRBJ2-7 and V is TRBV7-9, with 7 positions matching TRBD1. This CDR3 spans 14 amino acids. V was clipped by 1 base and J by 2 bases; unmatched bases: 2. Germline-derived CDR1 and CDR2 are SEHNR and FQNEAQ (reference sequence). Written as DNA, the CDR3 is TGTGCCAGCAGCTTAGGGCAGGGGGCCTACGAGCAGTACTTC. Protein product: CASSLGQGAYEQYF.

There are a few counts of this clone. The rearrangement uses TRBV6-5 and TRBJ2-3; D might be TRBD2 (5 bases). Trimming removed 0 bases at V and 4 bases at J, with 8 bases between. Germline loops: CDR1 MNHEY, CDR2 SVGAGI. The CDR3 is 14 residues long. The CDR3 reads CASSYSRVSDTQYF. CDR3 in DNA: TGTGCCAGCAGTTACTCGAGGGTCTCAGATACGCAGTATTTT.